The table lists the clone carrying this TCR beta chain with a few counts. This CDR3 is built from 16 residues. CDR1 and CDR2 from the germline V gene are LGHNA and YNFKEQ. J was trimmed by 5 bases and V by 4 bases; bases with no gene match: 13. This specimen belongs to a study of T-cell memory formation after mild COVID-19. MiXCR, applied by TCRdb to the 5' RACE reads, yields one record per CDR3 protein. The table shows roughly 600,000 distinct CDR3 sequences, with roughly 17% occurring only once. The sequence came from an adult woman who had mild COVID-19 (a few samples of this study predate the infection). Cell type and time point are not known. This chain links TRBV4-2 with TRBJ1-2; 7 bases are a match to TRBD1. The material sequenced was PBMCs or a T cell subset sorted from them (not recorded which). CDR3 coding DNA: TGTGCCAGCAGCCCCACCCTGCTTACAGGGGAATATGGCTACACCTTC. Amino acid sequence: CASSPTLLTGEYGYTF.